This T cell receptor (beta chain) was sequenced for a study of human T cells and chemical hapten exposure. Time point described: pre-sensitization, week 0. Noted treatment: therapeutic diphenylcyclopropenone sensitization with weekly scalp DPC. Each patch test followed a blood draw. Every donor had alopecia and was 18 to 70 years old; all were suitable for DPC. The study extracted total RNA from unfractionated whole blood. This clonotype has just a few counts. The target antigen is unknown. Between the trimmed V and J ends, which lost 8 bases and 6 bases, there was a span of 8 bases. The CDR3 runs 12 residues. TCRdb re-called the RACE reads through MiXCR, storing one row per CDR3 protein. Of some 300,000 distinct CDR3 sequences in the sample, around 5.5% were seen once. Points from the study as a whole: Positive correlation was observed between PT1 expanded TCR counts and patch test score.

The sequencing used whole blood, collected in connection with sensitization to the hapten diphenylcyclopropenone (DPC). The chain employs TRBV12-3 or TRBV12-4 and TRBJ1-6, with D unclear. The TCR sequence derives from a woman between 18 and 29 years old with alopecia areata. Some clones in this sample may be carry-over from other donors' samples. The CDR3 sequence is CASAPINSPLHF. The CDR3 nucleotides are TGTGCCAGCGCTCCCATTAATTCACCCCTCCACTTT.